This TCR beta chain was observed in a study of blood T cell repertoires in COVID-19 (dated by TCRdb to about 2020). Context from the whole study: The collaborator samples originated in the United States, Italy and Spain and spanned the acute and convalescent phases of COVID-19. The material from the prospective study consisted of cDNA or gDNA derived from T cells, B-cell-depleted T cells, or PBMCs. The dataset comprised deeply sampled blood TCRbeta repertoires from subjects exposed to, actively infected with, or recovered from COVID-19. The repertoires were released in a freely available public database intended as a resource for research on the immune response to SARS-CoV-2. Nearly every sample came with metadata listing a de-identified subject ID, COVID-19 status, age in years and sex. The samples were drawn from two sources: the first 160 participants of the ongoing ImmuneRACE study, and 950 to 1,500 subjects contributed by 6 global collaborators. Where available, HLA class I and class II types were taken from metadata supplied by the sample provider and were not determined by assay-based typing. Points the paper makes about the study in general: The amount of clinical and demographic metadata varied by source and participant and was provided uncurated.

A second Seattle source provided samples from volunteer blood donors who had recovered from COVID-19. The collaborating institutions used their own protocols to collect whole blood in K2EDTA tubes. For TCRbeta analysis, collaborator samples were shipped as frozen whole blood, as isolated PBMCs, or as DNA extracted from either sample type. TCRbeta CDR3 regions were amplified from genomic DNA using the immunoSEQ Assay, a bias-controlled multiplex PCR. In the authors' own workflow: The number of nucleated cells in each sample was estimated from the amplification of reference gene primers within the assay. Sequence reads were collapsed and filtered to measure the absolute abundance of every unique TCRbeta CDR3 rearrangement. Productive Simpson clonality was computed per sample as the square root of Simpson's diversity index over productive rearrangements. Not all clones reach the TCRdb copy of this immuneACCESS table, which keeps in-frame sequences only. Checked studies attribute under half of the gap to unresolved V genes and leave the rest unexplained. V and J calls and clone size are given by that table; D and trimming were obtained from the DNA. The sample yields a few hundred thousand clones; 86% were counted once. The biggest ten clones account for about 2.2% of the sample.

The CDR3, from cysteine to phenylalanine, totals 21 residues. The read is trimmed to its CDR3 DNA, 63 bases read in frame from base 1. Between the V and J ends, shortened by 0 bases and 4 bases respectively, the junction contains 29 bases. CDR1 MGHRA and CDR2 YSYEKL were looked up in the germline V gene. As concerns this clone: Its antigen is still unknown. Per-base qualities were not stored, and no clone one base away is much larger.

The clonotype comes from a young man who had recovered from COVID-19. The V and J segments used are TRBV4-1 and TRBJ2-3; a weak D assignment points to TRBD1 (6 bases agree). The sample comprised peripheral blood. The nucleotide sequence reads as follows: TGCGCCAGCAGCCAAGAAAGAGTCACGCCCGGGACACTGAATTTGGCAGATACGCAGTATTTT. It encodes CASSQERVTPGTLNLADTQYF.